The rows below give T cell receptor beta chains drawn from one sample of a study of tumor-infiltrating lymphocytes in primary liver carcinoma. TCRdb recomputed calls from the multiplex PCR reads with MiXCR, one row per CDR3 protein. The sample consists of 150,000 to 200,000 distinct CDR3 sequences, 50% to 75% of them appearing once. Material for sequencing was peripheral blood. Receptor source: a man in his forties or fifties with primary liver carcinoma and hepatitis B virus infection. The CDR3 runs from the conserved cysteine through the conserved F or W. D genes are given only for firm matches. A clone size is listed for some rows: how often the clone was seen (once, few, many), or a class if it is expanded.

>TRBD1|TRBJ2-3|TRBV28|.
TGTGCCAGCAGTCCCCCCCTCACAGGGGCCTCCCTAAGCACAGATACACAGTATTTT
CASSPPLTGASLSTDTQYF
>.|TRBJ2-2|TRBV5-5|few
TGTGCCAGCAGCCCAACTAGCCAGGACACCGGGGAGCTGTTTTTT
CASSPTSQDTGELFF
>.|TRBJ2-7|TRBV11-2|.
TGTTCCAGCAGCTTAGTCAAGGGCGCCTACGAGCAGTACTTC
CSSSLVKGAYEQYF
>TRBD1|TRBJ2-7|TRBV6-1|.
TGTGCCAGCAGCCGAGACAGGGGCAACGATCAGTACTTC
CASSRDRGNDQYF
>TRBD1|TRBJ1-1|TRBV29-1|few
TGCAGCGTTGACCCCACGGGACAGGGTGGGAACACTGAAGCTTTCTTT
CSVDPTGQGGNTEAFF
>.|TRBJ1-5|TRBV21-1|.
TGTGCCAGCAGCTTTACCAAACAAGGCAGCTATAGCAATCAGCCCCAGCATTTT
CASSFTKQGSYSNQPQHF
>TRBD1|TRBJ2-1|TRBV29-1|.
TGCAGCGTCTCGGGACAGGGGGTCCATGAGCAGTTCTTC
CSVSGQGVHEQFF
>.|TRBJ2-3|TRBV28|few
TGTGCCAGTAGTTTATCCGACAGTAGAACAGATACGCAGTATTTT
CASSLSDSRTDTQYF
>.|TRBJ2-1|TRBV2|once
TGTGCCAGCAGGAGGCGAGGGAGGCAGTTCTTC
CASRRRGRQFF
>.|TRBJ2-7|TRBV11-2|many
TGTGCCAGCAGCTCACCGGCCTTCCCGTACGAGCAGTACTTC
CASSSPAFPYEQYF
>TRBD1|TRBJ1-2|TRBV5-4|few
TGTGCCAGCAGCCCGACAGGGAACTATGGCTACACCTTC
CASSPTGNYGYTF
>.|TRBJ2-7|TRBV11-2|few
TGTGCCAGCAGCTTGCAGATAGCGGTTCACTACGAGCAGTACTTC
CASSLQIAVHYEQYF
>.|TRBJ2-5|TRBV11-2|many
TGTGCCAGCAGCTCCCCAGGGGTACAGGAGACCCAGTACTTC
CASSSPGVQETQYF
>.|TRBJ2-3|TRBV29-1|.
TGCAGCGTCCTAGTCAGCACATATACGCAGTATTTT
CSVLVSTYTQYF
>.|TRBJ2-7|TRBV11-2|many
TGTGCCAGCAGCTTATCGGGGCCTATCTACGAGCAGTACTTC
CASSLSGPIYEQYF
>.|TRBJ2-1|TRBV11-2|once
TGTGCCAGCAGCTTAGGACTAGGGACTGGCGGTACCTACGAACAGTTCTTC
CASSLGLGTGGTYEQFF
>TRBD1|TRBJ2-5|TRBV12-3/TRBV12-4|.
TGTGCCAGCAACCACGTGACAGGGGGCCAAGAGACCCAGTACTTC
CASNHVTGGQETQYF
>TRBD1|TRBJ2-1|TRBV28|.
TGTGCCACTAGAGACAGGGGGAGCGGTGAGCAGTTCTTC
CATRDRGSGEQFF